This entry is about one T cell receptor beta chain. The data are from a study of T cell changes during pregnancy in multiple sclerosis. Germline values: CDR1 SGHRS, CDR2 YFSETQ. The CDR3 consists of 14 residues. V lost 1 base and J lost 1, with 9 bases in between. The data were produced by immunoSEQ multiplex PCR, yet TCRdb's version contains in-frame clones alone and is incomplete. The sample includes more than 80,000 clones, roughly 90% seen only once; the top ten take 1.5% to 2%. The TCR was taken from a female donor with multiple sclerosis, enrolled in a pregnancy study. The V gene is TRBV5-1, the J gene TRBJ2-7, with D unresolved. The starting material was peripheral blood, obtained after pregnancy. In DNA form, the CDR3 reads TGCGCCAGCAGCTTGAATGCGGTTTCCTACGAGCAGTACTTC. Amino acid sequence: CASSLNAVSYEQYF.